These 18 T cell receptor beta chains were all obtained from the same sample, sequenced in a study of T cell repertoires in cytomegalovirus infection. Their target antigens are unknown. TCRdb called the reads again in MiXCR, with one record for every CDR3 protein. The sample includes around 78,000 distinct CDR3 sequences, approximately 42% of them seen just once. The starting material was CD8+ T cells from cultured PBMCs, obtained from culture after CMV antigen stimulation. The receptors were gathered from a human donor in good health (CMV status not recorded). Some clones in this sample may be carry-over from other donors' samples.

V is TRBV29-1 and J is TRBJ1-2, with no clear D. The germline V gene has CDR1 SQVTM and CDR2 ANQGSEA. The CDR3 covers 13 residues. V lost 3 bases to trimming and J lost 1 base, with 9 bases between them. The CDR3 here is CSVESGFNYGYTF. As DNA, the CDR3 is TGCAGCGTTGAGTCGGGCTTTAACTATGGCTACACCTTC.

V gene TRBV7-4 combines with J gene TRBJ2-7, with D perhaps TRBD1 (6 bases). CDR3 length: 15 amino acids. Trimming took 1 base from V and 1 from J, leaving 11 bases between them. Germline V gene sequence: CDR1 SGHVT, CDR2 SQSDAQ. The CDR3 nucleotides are TGTGCCAGCAGCTTAGACACAGGGCTGTCCTACGAGCAGTACTTC. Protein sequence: CASSLDTGLSYEQYF.

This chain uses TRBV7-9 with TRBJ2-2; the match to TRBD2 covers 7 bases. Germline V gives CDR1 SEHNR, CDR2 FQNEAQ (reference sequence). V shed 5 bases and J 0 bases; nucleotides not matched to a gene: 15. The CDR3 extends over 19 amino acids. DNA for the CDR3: TGTGCCAGCAGCCCCAACTCCGCCAGCGGGGCCACGAACACCGGGGAGCTGTTTTTT. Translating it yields CASSPNSASGATNTGELFF. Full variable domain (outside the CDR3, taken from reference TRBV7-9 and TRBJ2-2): DTGVSQNPRHKITKRGQNVTFRCDPISEHNRLYWYRQTLGQGPEFLTYFQNEAQLEKSRLLSDRFSAERPKGSFSTLEIQRTEQGDSAMYLCASSPNSASGATNTGELFFGEGSRLTVL.

The CDR3 nucleotides read TGTGCCAGCAGTCCGACTAGGCCGGAAGGCATTCAGTACTTC. Encoded protein: CASSPTRPEGIQYF. The J gene is TRBJ2-4, the V gene TRBV27, with D tentatively TRBD2 (6 bases). Trimming shortened V by 5 bases and J by 9 bases, and 17 bases separated the two germline ends. The CDR3 covers 14 residues. Germline CDR1 is MNHEY and CDR2 is SMNVEV (reference sequence).

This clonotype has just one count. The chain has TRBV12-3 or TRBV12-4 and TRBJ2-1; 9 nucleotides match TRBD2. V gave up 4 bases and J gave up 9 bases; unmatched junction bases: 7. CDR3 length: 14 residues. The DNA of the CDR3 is TGTGCCAGCAGTTCGGGCGGGGGGGCCGTTGAGCAGTTCTTC. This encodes CASSSGGGAVEQFF.

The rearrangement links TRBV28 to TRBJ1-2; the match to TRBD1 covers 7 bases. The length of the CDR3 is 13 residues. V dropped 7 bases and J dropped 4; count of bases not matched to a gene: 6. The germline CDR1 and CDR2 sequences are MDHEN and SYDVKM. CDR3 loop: CASKLAGGYGYTF. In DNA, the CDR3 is TGTGCCAGCAAATTGGCAGGGGGCTATGGCTACACCTTC.

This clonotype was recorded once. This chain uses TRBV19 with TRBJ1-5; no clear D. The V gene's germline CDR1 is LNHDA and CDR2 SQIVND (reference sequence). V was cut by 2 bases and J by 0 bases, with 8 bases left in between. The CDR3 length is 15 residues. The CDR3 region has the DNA TGTGCCAGTAGTATAATGGCTTTTAGCAATCAGCCCCAGCATTTT. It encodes CASSIMAFSNQPQHF.

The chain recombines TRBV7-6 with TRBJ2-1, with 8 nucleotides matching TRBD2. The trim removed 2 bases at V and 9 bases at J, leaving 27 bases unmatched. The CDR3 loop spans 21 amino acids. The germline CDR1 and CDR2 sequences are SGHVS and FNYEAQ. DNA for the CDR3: TGTGCCAGCAGCTTATCATTCAGGGACTTGATGACGGGGGGGTTCGGTAGTGAGCAGTTCTTC. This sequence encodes CASSLSFRDLMTGGFGSEQFF.

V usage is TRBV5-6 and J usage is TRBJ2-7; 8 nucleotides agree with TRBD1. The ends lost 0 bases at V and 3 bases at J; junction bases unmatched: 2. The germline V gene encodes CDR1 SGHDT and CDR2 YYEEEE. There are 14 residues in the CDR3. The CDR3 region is CASSLVGQVYEQYF. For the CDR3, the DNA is TGTGCCAGCAGCTTGGTGGGACAGGTCTACGAGCAGTACTTC. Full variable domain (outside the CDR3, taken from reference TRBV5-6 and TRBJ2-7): DAGVTQSPTHLIKTRGQQVTLRCSPKSGHDTVSWYQQALGQGPQFIFQYYEEEERQRGNFPDRFSGHQFPNYSSELNVNALLLGDSALYLCASSLVGQVYEQYFGPGTRLTVT.

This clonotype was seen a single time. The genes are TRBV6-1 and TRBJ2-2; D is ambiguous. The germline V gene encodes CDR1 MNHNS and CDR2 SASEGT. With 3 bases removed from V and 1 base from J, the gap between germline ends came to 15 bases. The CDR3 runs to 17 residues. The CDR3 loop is CASSDPSIQGNTGELFF. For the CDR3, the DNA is TGTGCCAGCAGTGACCCCTCGATTCAAGGGAACACCGGGGAGCTGTTTTTT.

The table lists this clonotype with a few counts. CDR3 sequence reads: CASSLYGGVGTGELFF. In nucleotides, the CDR3 is TGTGCCAGCAGCTTGTACGGTGGCGTTGGGACCGGGGAGCTGTTTTTT. The chain uses TRBV7-2 and TRBJ2-2; D remains ambiguous. The germline V and J ends were trimmed by 3 bases and 5 bases, with 16 bases remaining between them. The CDR3 spans 16 residues. Looked up from germline, CDR1 is SGHTA and CDR2 is FQGNSA.

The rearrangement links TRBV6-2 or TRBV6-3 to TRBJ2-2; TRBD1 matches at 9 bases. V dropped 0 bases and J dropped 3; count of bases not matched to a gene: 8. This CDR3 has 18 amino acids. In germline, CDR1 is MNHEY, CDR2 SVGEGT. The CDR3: CASSYSIEWTGDTGELFF. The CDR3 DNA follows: TGTGCCAGCAGTTACTCGATCGAGTGGACAGGGGACACCGGGGAGCTGTTTTTT.

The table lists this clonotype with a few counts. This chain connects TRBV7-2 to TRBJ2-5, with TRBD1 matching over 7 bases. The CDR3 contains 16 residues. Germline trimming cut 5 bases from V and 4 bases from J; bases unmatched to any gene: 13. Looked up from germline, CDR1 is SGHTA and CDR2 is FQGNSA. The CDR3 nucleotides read TGTGCCAGCAGCCCCGACCGACGACAGGGCTTAGAGACCCAGTACTTC. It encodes CASSPDRRQGLETQYF.

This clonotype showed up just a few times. The CDR3 is CASSRSQGSYNEQFF. DNA for the CDR3: TGCGCCAGCAGTCGCTCGCAGGGATCCTACAATGAGCAGTTCTTC. This chain links TRBV4-1 with TRBJ2-1; a weak D match, TRBD1 (5 bases). The CDR3 totals 15 residues. Trimming took off 6 bases at V and 1 base at J, with 13 bases between the two ends. CDR1 and CDR2 from the germline V gene are MGHRA and YSYEKL.

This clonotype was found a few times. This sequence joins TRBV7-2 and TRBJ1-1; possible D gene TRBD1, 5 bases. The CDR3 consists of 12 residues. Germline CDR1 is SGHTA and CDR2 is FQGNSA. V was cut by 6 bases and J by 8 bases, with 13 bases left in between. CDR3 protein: CASSWLGREAFF. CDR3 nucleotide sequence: TGTGCCAGCAGTTGGTTGGGACGCGAAGCTTTCTTT.

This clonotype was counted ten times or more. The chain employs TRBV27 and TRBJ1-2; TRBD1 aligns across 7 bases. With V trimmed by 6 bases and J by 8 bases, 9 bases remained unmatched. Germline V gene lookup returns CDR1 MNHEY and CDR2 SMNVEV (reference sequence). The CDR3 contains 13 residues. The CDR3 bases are TGTGCCAGCAGATCAACAGGGGCCTCGGGCTACACCTTC. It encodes CASRSTGASGYTF.

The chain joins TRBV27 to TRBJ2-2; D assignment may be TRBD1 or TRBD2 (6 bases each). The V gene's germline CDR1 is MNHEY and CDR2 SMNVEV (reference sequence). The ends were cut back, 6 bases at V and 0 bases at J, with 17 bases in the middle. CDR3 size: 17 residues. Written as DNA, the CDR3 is TGTGCCAGCAGCTGGGGGGCTTACCTCGCGAACACCGGGGAGCTGTTTTTT. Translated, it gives CASSWGAYLANTGELFF.

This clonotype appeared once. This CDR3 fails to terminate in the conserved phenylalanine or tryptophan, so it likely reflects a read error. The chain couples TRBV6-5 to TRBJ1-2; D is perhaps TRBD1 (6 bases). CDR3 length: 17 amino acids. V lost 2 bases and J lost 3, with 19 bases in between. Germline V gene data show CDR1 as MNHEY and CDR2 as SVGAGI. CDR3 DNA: TGTGCCAGCAGTTACGACCCCCTCATCAGGGGCGACTATGGCTACACCTTG. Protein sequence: CASSYDPLIRGDYGYTL.